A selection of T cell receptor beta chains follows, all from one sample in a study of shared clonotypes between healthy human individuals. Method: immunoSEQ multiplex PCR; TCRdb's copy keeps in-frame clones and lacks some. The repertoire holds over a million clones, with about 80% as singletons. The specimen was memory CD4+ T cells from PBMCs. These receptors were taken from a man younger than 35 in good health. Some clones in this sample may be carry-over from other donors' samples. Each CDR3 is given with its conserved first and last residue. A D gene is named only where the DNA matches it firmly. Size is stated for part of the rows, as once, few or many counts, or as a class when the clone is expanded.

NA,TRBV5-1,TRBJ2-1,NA,TGCGCCAGCAGCTTTGACGGGAGAGGTAATGAGCAGTTCTTC,CASSFDGRGNEQFF
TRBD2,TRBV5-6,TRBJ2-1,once,TGTGCCAGCAGCTTTGGACTAGCGGGAGGAAGAGATGAGCAGTTCTTC,CASSFGLAGGRDEQFF
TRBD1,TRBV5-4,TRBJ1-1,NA,TGTGCCAGCAGCGCGGTGACAGGGATCCCCTGGACTGAAGCTTTCTTT,CASSAVTGIPWTEAFF
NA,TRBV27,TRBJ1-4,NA,TGTGCCAGCAGTCGAGTATCGGGGCATGAAAAACTGTTTTTT,CASSRVSGHEKLFF
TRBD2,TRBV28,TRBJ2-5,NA,TGTGCCAGCAGTCCGCTAGCGGGAAGGGAGACCCAGTACTTC,CASSPLAGRETQYF
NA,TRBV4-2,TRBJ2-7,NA,TGTGCCAGCAGCCAAGATGAGGGGCACGAGCAGTACTTC,CASSQDEGHEQYF
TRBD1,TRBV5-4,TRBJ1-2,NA,TGTGCCAGCAGCCTCCGGACAGGGGACTATGGCTACACCTTC,CASSLRTGDYGYTF
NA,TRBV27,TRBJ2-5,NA,TGTGCCAGCAGAGCAGGGAAGACCCAGTACTTC,CASRAGKTQYF
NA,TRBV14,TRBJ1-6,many,TGTGCCAGCAGCCGTCACAGCCTCAGACCCCTCCACTTT,CASSRHSLRPLHF
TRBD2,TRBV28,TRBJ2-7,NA,TGTGCCAGCAGTTTTCGCGGGAGCAGGTACGAGCAGTACTTC,CASSFRGSRYEQYF
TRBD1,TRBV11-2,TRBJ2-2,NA,TGTGCCAGCACCATAAGACAGGGAACGAACACCGGGGAGCTGTTTTTT,CASTIRQGTNTGELFF
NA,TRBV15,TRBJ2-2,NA,TGTGCCACCAGCAGAACCACAGGGTCCTTCGGTACCGGGGAGCTGTTTTTT,CATSRTTGSFGTGELFF
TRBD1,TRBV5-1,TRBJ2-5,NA,TGCGCCAGCAGCCTCAGGACAGGGGAAGGGACCCAGTACTTC,CASSLRTGEGTQYF
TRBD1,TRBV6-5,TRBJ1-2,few,TGTGCCAGCTGGGGACAGTCAGCCTATGGCTACACCTTC,CASWGQSAYGYTF
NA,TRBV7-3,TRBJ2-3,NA,TGTGCCAGCAGCGTAGGGGGACTCATCACAGATACGCAGTATTTT,CASSVGGLITDTQYF
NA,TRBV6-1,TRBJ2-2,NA,TGTGCCAGCAGTGAACACTCAAAGATTCCCGGGGAGCTGTTTTTT,CASSEHSKIPGELFF
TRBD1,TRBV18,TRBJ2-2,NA,TGTGCCAGCTCACAGAACAGGGGCGACACCGGGGAGCTGTTTTTT,CASSQNRGDTGELFF
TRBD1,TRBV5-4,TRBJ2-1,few,TGTGCCAGCTGGGGACAGGGGCATGAGCAGTTCTTC,CASWGQGHEQFF
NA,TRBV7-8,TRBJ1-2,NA,TGTGCCAGCAGCTTAATCCTTTCTAGTCGTGGCTACACCTTC,CASSLILSSRGYTF
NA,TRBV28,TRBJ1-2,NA,TGTGCCAGCAGTTTGGTAGGGGTTGGCTATGGCTACACCTTC,CASSLVGVGYGYTF